Listed below are T cell receptor beta chains from one sample, sequenced in a study of T cells after posttransplantation cyclophosphamide. Only in-frame clones appear in the TCRdb table, and some are missing; sequencing was by immunoSEQ multiplex PCR. The sample comprises approximately 30,000 clones, about 87% of which are singletons, and just under 15% rests with the top ten. The sample was PBMCs. These receptors were obtained from a woman in her 40s with a blood cancer, CMV-positive, and with a related stem cell donor. Each CDR3 is given with its conserved first and last residue. The order of the fields is V gene, CDR3 protein.

>TRBV7-9
CASSLEGGPRDTQYF
>TRBV5-4
CASSPWSADPSSYEQYF
>TRBV2
CASSEGSLAGGQFF
>TRBV6-1
CASSGPGGPLDTQYF
>TRBV6-1
CASSPRENTEAFF
>TRBV10-3
CAISPRDRDYEQYF
>TRBV9
CASSPVGGEQYF
>TRBV6-5
CASSGTSGGDTQYF
>TRBV13
CASSSSGGASDTQYF
>TRBV19
CASSHRPGEAFF
>TRBV27
CATGGTLYEQYF
>TRBV10-2
CASKVSVNTEAFF
>TRBV7-2
CASSFGQMFTYEQYF
>TRBV5-5
CASSSSPVRGSYNEQFF
>TRBV15
CATSRGEASTGYGYTF
>TRBV5-1
CASRPSYGQMNTEAFF